These 25 T cell receptor beta chains were sequenced from one sample in a study of T cell responses to AZD1222 COVID-19 vaccine (dated by TCRdb to about 2021). This specimen's time point label, per the study, means: baseline before first vaccination. The receptor library was made with the immunoSEQ multiplex PCR assay. TCRdb limited this immuneACCESS table to in-frame rearrangements with V and J called. A share of clones is missing; checked studies link under half to unresolved V genes, and the rest is unexplained. This sample lists 130,000 to 150,000 clones; 90% to 95% were detected once. Together, the top ten hold 1.5% to 2% of the sample. This sample comprised peripheral blood, obtained on day 0 of AZD1222 vaccination. The receptor set was obtained from an adult in good health.

The chain combines TRBV7-6 with TRBJ2-1; 9 bases line up with TRBD2. The trim removed 6 bases at V and 6 bases at J, leaving 15 bases unmatched. The CDR3 runs 17 residues. The V gene's germline CDR1 is SGHVS and CDR2 FNYEAQ. Here the CDR3 reads CASSPKGGRAKSNEQFF. The CDR3, as DNA: TGTGCCAGCAGTCCGAAAGGCGGGAGGGCCAAAAGCAATGAGCAGTTCTTC.

The chain has TRBV18 and TRBJ1-1; D remains ambiguous. The CDR3 is 13 amino acids. Germline-derived CDR1 and CDR2 are KGHSH and LQKENI. Trimming left V 2 bases short and J 7 bases short, with 11 bases between. CDR3: CASSPGREGEAFF. CDR3 nucleotide sequence: TGTGCCAGCTCACCAGGAAGGGAAGGTGAAGCTTTCTTT.

The gene calls are TRBV7-9 and TRBJ1-6; D remains unclear. Between the trimmed V and J ends, which lost 4 bases and 12 bases, there was a span of 10 bases. Germline V gene data show CDR1 as SEHNR and CDR2 as FQNEAQ (reference sequence). This CDR3 has 12 residues. The DNA of the CDR3 is TGTGCCAGCAGCTCCAGCTCGGGACCCCTCCACTTT. Translating gives CASSSSSGPLHF.

The J gene is TRBJ2-5, the V gene TRBV12-5; D is uncertain. This CDR3 region has 15 residues. Germline V gene data show CDR1 as LGHNT and CDR2 as FRNRAP. The V and J ends lost 1 base and 2 bases respectively, with 11 bases between them. The DNA for the CDR3 is TGTGCTAGTGGTTTGGGAACAGCACTACAAGAGACCCAGTACTTC. Protein product: CASGLGTALQETQYF.

The gene calls are TRBV12-3 or TRBV12-4 and TRBJ2-3, with a weak D call TRBD2 (6 bases). The CDR3 covers 13 residues. Trimming removed 7 bases from V and 8 bases from J, with 16 bases in between. In DNA form, the CDR3 reads TGTGCCAGCACCCGGGTAGGGCGGGGTACGCAGTATTTT. It is translated as CASTRVGRGTQYF.

This sequence joins TRBV2 and TRBJ1-5, with a possible D match to TRBD1 (6 bases). The germline gives CDR1 SNHLY, CDR2 FYNNEI. Trimming removed 9 bases at V and 3 bases at J, with 12 bases between. The CDR3 totals 13 residues. In DNA form, the CDR3 reads TGTGCCAGTCACAGGGACTTCAATCAGCCCCAGCATTTT. Its translation is CASHRDFNQPQHF.

The V and J genes are TRBV7-8 and TRBJ1-4; a weak D match, TRBD1 (6 bases). Germline V gene data show CDR1 as SGHVS and CDR2 as FQNEAQ. V gave up 1 base and J gave up 3 bases, with 6 bases separating them. The CDR3 has 14 residues. CDR3 in amino acids: CASSLEGANEKLFF. For the CDR3, the DNA is TGTGCCAGCAGCTTAGAGGGGGCTAATGAAAAACTGTTTTTT.

The chain is built from TRBV4-2 and TRBJ2-7, with 8 bases aligning to TRBD1. Per the germline V gene, CDR1 is LGHNA and CDR2 is YNFKEQ. The trim removed 4 bases at V and 0 bases at J, leaving 5 bases unmatched. The CDR3 spans 15 residues. For the CDR3, the DNA is TGTGCCAGCAGCCCCGGACAGGGACCCTCCTACGAGCAGTACTTC. Residues: CASSPGQGPSYEQYF.

The sample holds one count of this clone. The V gene is TRBV3-1 (or the pseudogene TRBV3-2), the J gene TRBJ2-1, with D perhaps matching TRBD2 (5 bases). The germline gives CDR1 LGHDT, CDR2 YNNKEL (reference sequence). V gave up 3 bases and J gave up 5 bases, with 8 bases separating them. CDR3 length: 13 amino acids. In nucleotides, the CDR3 is TGTGCCAGCAGCCAGGGTAGCGACAATGAGCAGTTCTTC. Its translation: CASSQGSDNEQFF.

CDR3 bases: TGCAGCGTTGAAGAATACGGGGGACTAGCGGGAGAGAACCCCTACGAGCAGTACTTC. As protein: CSVEEYGGLAGENPYEQYF. This sequence joins TRBV29-1 and TRBJ2-7; 14 positions match TRBD2. The junction had 12 bases not matched to a gene; V was cut back by 0 bases and J by 2 bases. The CDR3 loop spans 19 amino acids. In germline, CDR1 is SQVTM, CDR2 ANQGSEA.

The rearrangement joins TRBV28 to TRBJ2-5; D is uncertain. Trimming cost V 2 bases and J 1 base, with 11 bases left between them. The germline V gene encodes CDR1 MDHEN and CDR2 SYDVKM. The CDR3 has 15 amino acids. The CDR3 reads CASSLLSVSQETQYF. The DNA for the CDR3 is TGTGCCAGCAGTTTACTCTCGGTCAGCCAAGAGACCCAGTACTTC.

The chain has TRBV9 and TRBJ2-1, with 10 bases matching TRBD2. The CDR3 spans 16 residues. V dropped 3 bases and J dropped 4; count of bases not matched to a gene: 7. Germline CDR1 and CDR2: SGDLS and YYNGEE. CDR3 sequence: CASSDRAGGPYNEQFF. The CDR3 bases are TGTGCCAGCAGCGACCGAGCGGGAGGGCCGTACAATGAGCAGTTCTTC.

V is TRBV9 and J is TRBJ1-3, with no clear D. CDR1 SGDLS and CDR2 YYNGEE come from the germline V gene. V gave up 3 bases and J gave up 8 bases, with 9 bases separating them. The CDR3 totals 12 residues. The CDR3 sequence is CASSGDVDTIYF. The CDR3 DNA follows: TGTGCCAGCAGCGGGGATGTGGACACCATATATTTT.

This clone has a single count. The chain links TRBV6-5 to TRBJ2-7; D gene ambiguous. Trimming removed 2 bases at V and 5 bases at J, with 4 bases between. The CDR3 length is 11 residues. Germline CDR1 reads MNHEY; CDR2 reads SVGAGI. The CDR3 region is CASSYLHEQYF. CDR3 coding DNA: TGTGCCAGCAGTTACCTCCACGAGCAGTACTTC.

V and J are TRBV19 and TRBJ2-3, with 7 bases identical to TRBD1. V was clipped by 7 bases and J by 0 bases; unmatched bases: 7. CDR3 length: 15 amino acids. The germline gives CDR1 LNHDA, CDR2 SQIVND (reference sequence). For the CDR3, the DNA is TGTGCCAGTACCCAAGACAGGGCTAGCACAGATACGCAGTATTTT. It encodes CASTQDRASTDTQYF.

The chain couples TRBV9 to TRBJ2-2; 12 nucleotides align to TRBD2. The ends lost 3 bases at V and 5 bases at J; junction bases unmatched: 20. CDR3 length: 21 amino acids. Germline CDR1 is SGDLS and CDR2 is YYNGEE. The CDR3 coding sequence is TGTGCCAGCAGCGAGCCCCTAGAAGGCGCCCTAGCGGGAGGGGGGACCGGGGAGCTGTTTTTT. Translation gives CASSEPLEGALAGGGTGELFF.

The chain couples TRBV10-3 to TRBJ2-7; 7 bases agree with TRBD2. The CDR3 runs to 16 residues. The germline CDR1 and CDR2 sequences are ENHRY and SYGVKD. With V trimmed by 2 bases and J by 0 bases, 7 bases remained unmatched. CDR3: CAISEPTRDYSYEQYF. DNA of the CDR3: TGTGCCATCAGTGAGCCAACCCGGGACTACTCCTACGAGCAGTACTTC.

The V call is TRBV7-9, the J call TRBJ2-5; TRBD1 or TRBD2 may be the D gene (5 bases each). CDR3 size: 15 residues. V shed 5 bases and J shed 5 bases, with 18 bases lying between them. Germline V gene sequence: CDR1 SEHNR, CDR2 FQNEAQ (reference sequence). CDR3 amino acids: CASSPWATEGETQYF. The DNA of the CDR3 is TGTGCCAGCAGCCCGTGGGCGACTGAGGGGGAGACCCAGTACTTC.

V and J are TRBV5-1 and TRBJ2-2; unclear D gene. The ends were cut back, 4 bases at V and 0 bases at J, with 13 bases in the middle. There are 16 residues in the CDR3. Germline V gives CDR1 SGHRS, CDR2 YFSETQ. CDR3 protein: CASSPGLGSNTGELFF. The CDR3 region has the DNA TGCGCCAGCAGCCCAGGCCTGGGGTCGAACACCGGGGAGCTGTTTTTT.

The rearrangement joins TRBV5-5 to TRBJ2-3, with a possible D match to TRBD1 (5 bases). CDR1 is SGHKS and CDR2 is YYEKEE in the germline V gene (reference sequence). Trimming pared 3 bases from V and 0 bases from J, leaving 14 bases between. This CDR3 region has 16 residues. The CDR3 nucleotides are TGTGCCAGCAGCTCCGTGGGGCGGTCAAGCACAGATACGCAGTATTTT. It codes for CASSSVGRSSTDTQYF.

The chain links TRBV3-1 (or the pseudogene TRBV3-2) to TRBJ1-1; no definite D call. The ends were cut back, 0 bases at V and 10 bases at J, with 12 bases in the middle. Per the germline V gene, CDR1 is LGHDT and CDR2 is YNNKEL (reference sequence). The length of the CDR3 is 13 residues. CDR3 residues: CASSQDLTTGAFF. CDR3 nucleotide sequence: TGTGCCAGCAGCCAAGACCTAACGACCGGAGCTTTCTTT.

V is TRBV3-1 (or the pseudogene TRBV3-2) and J is TRBJ1-6; D might be TRBD1 (6 bases). The germline gives CDR1 LGHDT, CDR2 YNNKEL (reference sequence). Trimming shortened V by 4 bases and J by 7 bases, and 11 bases separated the two germline ends. The CDR3 totals 14 residues. The CDR3 coding sequence is TGTGCCAGCAGCCCACAGGGATACAATTCACCCCTCCACTTT. This translates into CASSPQGYNSPLHF.

V gene TRBV11-2 combines with J gene TRBJ2-5; 11 bases align to TRBD1. Germline values: CDR1 SGHAT, CDR2 FQNNGV. With V trimmed by 5 bases and J by 5 bases, 7 bases remained unmatched. CDR3 length: 15 amino acids. The CDR3 loop reads CASSLGQGALETQYF. CDR3 nucleotide sequence: TGTGCCAGCAGCCTCGGACAGGGGGCTTTGGAGACCCAGTACTTC.

The CDR3 coding sequence is TGTGCCACCAGCAGAGAGAGGGGATCGGATCAGCCCCAGCATTTT. This codes for CATSRERGSDQPQHF. The chain has TRBV15 and TRBJ1-5; D possibly corresponds to TRBD1 (5 bases). This CDR3 has 15 residues. V lost 0 bases to trimming and J lost 5 bases, with 11 bases between them. Germline values: CDR1 LNHNV, CDR2 YYDKDF (reference sequence).

This clone was recorded a few times. The chain links TRBV4-1 to TRBJ2-1; D not resolved. Trimming removed 0 bases at V and 0 bases at J, with 12 bases between. CDR1 is MGHRA and CDR2 is YSYEKL in the germline V gene. The length of the CDR3 is 17 residues. The CDR3 nucleotides are TGCGCCAGCAGCCAAGATGCACGGCAAGGCTCCTACAATGAGCAGTTCTTC. Protein: CASSQDARQGSYNEQFF.